This T cell receptor beta chain was recovered during a study of a mutant IDH1 vaccine in newly diagnosed glioma. Study-level background: Following radiotherapy alone, or alongside temozolomide cycles, vaccination was started after an interval of 4-6 weeks. Mean patient age was about 40 years; around 60% were male and about 38% female. Visit V12 was scheduled at week 35 and visit V13 at week 47.

This sample's time point: week 35, safety follow-up. Doses of 300 ug of mutant IDH1 20-mer peptide were given with topical imiquimod. Scheduled for weeks 1, 3, 5, 7, 11, 15, 19 and 23, eight vaccinations were given to patients. TCRdb's copy holds only in-frame clones and misses some; the assay was immunoSEQ multiplex PCR. The profile covers 60,000 or so clones, with approximately 81% appearing a single time and less than 4.5% taken by the ten largest. About this clone: Its target is unknown.

CDR3 length: 17 amino acids. V lost 0 bases and J lost 2, with 16 bases in between. Germline CDR1 is SGDLS and CDR2 is YYNGEE. The sample was PBMCs, taken from a glioma patient whose treatment included an IDH1 peptide vaccine. The sequence was collected from a man aged 25 to 40 with glioma. The rearrangement uses TRBV9 and TRBJ2-3; a possible D gene is TRBD2 (6 bases). DNA for the CDR3: TGTGCCAGCAGCGTAGGGACTGGGGGGTCCTTCACAGATACGCAGTATTTT. This codes for CASSVGTGGSFTDTQYF.